The T cell receptor (beta chain) under discussion was sequenced for a study of T cell responses to AZD1222 COVID-19 vaccine. Sequencing was performed with immunoSEQ multiplex PCR; in TCRdb, only in-frame clones are kept and a portion is missing. The sample carries about 69,000 clones, about four fifths recorded once. The CDR3 sequence is 14 residues long. Trimming cost V 2 bases and J 0 bases, with 5 bases left between them. The germline V gene has CDR1 GTSNPN and CDR2 SVGIG (reference sequence). The starting material was peripheral blood, obtained 28 days after the second AZD1222 dose. This TCR was sampled from an adult who received the AZD1222 COVID-19 vaccine. The chain couples TRBV30 to TRBJ2-6; D call uncertain. This chain's CDR3 is CAWSRDSGANVLTF. CDR3 DNA sequence: TGTGCCTGGAGTAGGGACTCTGGGGCCAACGTCCTGACTTTC.